The clone carrying this T cell receptor beta chain occurred a few times. The antigen is unknown. Germline CDR1 is SGHNT and CDR2 is YYREEE (reference sequence). With 4 bases removed from V and 2 bases from J, the gap between germline ends came to 15 bases. The CDR3 sequence is 15 residues long. Two oligonucleotides, mixed equimolar, formed the beta constant-region primer covering TRBC1 and TRBC2. Nested alpha and beta constant-region primers with the SP2 primer drove four PCR rounds on ligated cDNA. Using its own MiXCR run on the UMI-ligation and nested PCR reads, TCRdb lists one record per CDR3 protein. Here the sample spans roughly 100,000 distinct CDR3 sequences, about 14% being singletons. This sample is part of a study of naive and memory T cell subsets. Study-level results: A few larger clonotypes appeared in naive repertoires, especially CD8, possibly memory cells re-expressing CD45RA.

The chain combines TRBV5-4 with TRBJ2-5; TRBD2 might be the D (6 bases). The material sequenced was naive CD8+ T cells from blood. The clonotype was recovered from a human donor in good health. As DNA, the CDR3 is TGTGCCAGCAGCCTTTGGCGGGGAAGTCAAGAGACCCAGTACTTC. Translation gives CASSLWRGSQETQYF.